This TCR beta chain was profiled in a study of blood T cell repertoires in COVID-19. Study context: Sources were T cells, B-cell-depleted T cells, or PBMCs; the material itself was cDNA or gDNA.

Produced via immunoSEQ multiplex PCR; TCRdb's table is partial and in-frame only. This sample has 200,000 to 300,000 clones, with around 89% found just once. Only one count was recorded for this clone. This receptor was obtained from a woman aged 40-49 years with acute COVID-19. The sequenced sample consisted of PBMCs or T cells enriched from blood (not recorded which).

For the CDR3, the DNA is TGCAGTGCTAGTGGGGGAAAACAGGGTAGCACAGATACGCAGTATTTT. It codes for CSASGGKQGSTDTQYF. The V call is TRBV20-1, the J call TRBJ2-3; TRBD1 is a possible D gene (6 bases). Trimming pared 3 bases from V and 0 bases from J, leaving 16 bases between. The CDR3 covers 16 residues. Germline V gene data show CDR1 as DFQATT and CDR2 as SNEGSKA (reference sequence).